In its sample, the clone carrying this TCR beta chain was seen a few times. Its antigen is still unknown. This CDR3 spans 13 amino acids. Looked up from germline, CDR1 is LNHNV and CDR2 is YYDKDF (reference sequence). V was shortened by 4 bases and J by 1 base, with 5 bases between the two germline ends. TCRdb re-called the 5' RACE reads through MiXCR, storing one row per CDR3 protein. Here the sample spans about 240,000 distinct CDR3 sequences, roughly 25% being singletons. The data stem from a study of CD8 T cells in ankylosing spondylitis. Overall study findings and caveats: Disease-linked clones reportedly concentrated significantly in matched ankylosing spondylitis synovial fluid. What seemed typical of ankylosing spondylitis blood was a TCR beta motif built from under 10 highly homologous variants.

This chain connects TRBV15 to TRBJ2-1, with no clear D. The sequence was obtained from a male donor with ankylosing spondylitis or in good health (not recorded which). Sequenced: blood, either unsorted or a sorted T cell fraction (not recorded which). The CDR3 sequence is CATSTGSYNEQFF. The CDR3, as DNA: TGTGCCACCAGCACTGGTTCCTACAATGAGCAGTTCTTC.